A selection of T cell receptor beta chains follows, all from one sample in a study of OX40 agonist ivuxolimab in advanced cancers. TCRdb's table, derived via immunoSEQ multiplex PCR, lists solely in-frame clones and lacks some. The sample lists tens of thousands of clones, 80% to 95% occurring once. This material consisted of CD4+ or CD8+ T cells sorted from blood, taken in a trial of the OX40 agonist ivuxolimab. The origin of the receptors is an adult with an advanced solid tumor such as melanoma, head and neck, liver or kidney cancer. The CDR3 runs from the conserved cysteine through the conserved F or W. The D gene is left open where the match is weak. Clone size is stated in some rows and not others, as once, few, many or a class when expanded.

>TRBJ2-7|TRBV25-1|NA|NA
TGTGCCAGCAGTGGCGACTCCTACGAGCAGTACTTC
CASSGDSYEQYF
>TRBJ2-3|TRBV19|NA|few
TGTGCCAGTAGGGGACAACAAGGGGGTACGCAGTATTTT
CASRGQQGGTQYF
>TRBJ2-3|TRBV6-1|NA|NA
TGTGCCAGCACCCTACAGGGCGGCACAGATACGCAGTATTTT
CASTLQGGTDTQYF
>TRBJ1-2|TRBV6-1|NA|NA
TGTGCCAGCAGTGCTGAGACAGCTTATGGCTACACCTTC
CASSAETAYGYTF
>TRBJ2-2|TRBV28|NA|NA
TGTGCCAGCAGGATCATCATGGGTGCGAGGGGCGGGGAGCTGTTTTTT
CASRIIMGARGGELFF
>TRBJ2-3|TRBV14|NA|once
TGTGCCAGCAGCCAAGGTCTGTGGGGACCGCAATACCCAGATACGCAGTATTTT
CASSQGLWGPQYPDTQYF
>TRBJ1-5|TRBV28|TRBD1|NA
TGTGCCAGCAGTTCGCCAGGGGGCACAAGCAATCAGCCCCAGCATTTT
CASSSPGGTSNQPQHF
>TRBJ1-2|TRBV10-3|NA|once
TGTGCCATCAGTGAGTCGATGGGTGGGACGCCCGCCTCCGGCTATGGCTACACCTTC
CAISESMGGTPASGYGYTF
>TRBJ2-2|TRBV27|NA|NA
TGTGCCAGCCACCGGGGGCGGAACACCGGGGAGCTGTTTTTT
CASHRGRNTGELFF
>TRBJ1-2|TRBV28|TRBD1|NA
TGTGCCAGCAGAATAGGGGGGACAGGGGGAGGAGGCTACACCTTC
CASRIGGTGGGGYTF
>TRBJ2-2|TRBV19|TRBD1|NA
TGTGCCAGTAGTTCAACAGGGGGTGGAAACACCGGGGAGCTGTTTTTT
CASSSTGGGNTGELFF
>TRBJ2-5|TRBV6-1|TRBD2|NA
TGTGCCAGCAGTGAAGAGGGACTAGCGATAGAGACCCAGTACTTC
CASSEEGLAIETQYF
>TRBJ1-6|TRBV7-2|NA|NA
TGTGCCAGCAGCTCTTCACTCGGACCTACGGGAAGAAATTCACCCCTCCACTTT
CASSSSLGPTGRNSPLHF
>TRBJ2-3|TRBV18|NA|once
TGTGCCAGCTCGCCAGAGCTGTTAACCCCAGATACGCAGTATTTT
CASSPELLTPDTQYF
>TRBJ2-7|TRBV18|TRBD1|NA
TGTGCCAGCTCTCAAGGGGGCTCGTTCTACGAGCAGTACTTC
CASSQGGSFYEQYF
>TRBJ2-3|TRBV11-2|TRBD2|NA
TGTGCCAGCAGCTTAGGTAGCGGGGGTACAGATACGCAGTATTTT
CASSLGSGGTDTQYF
>TRBJ2-1|TRBV11-2|NA|NA
TGTGCCAGCAGCTCAACCTATGGGGGCCCAGGAGGAAATGAGCAGTTCTTC
CASSSTYGGPGGNEQFF
>TRBJ2-3|TRBV5-1|TRBD2|once
TGCGCCAGCAGCCTCGGGACTAGCGGGGGGGCAGGAGATACGCAGTATTTT
CASSLGTSGGAGDTQYF
>TRBJ2-5|TRBV10-2|NA|NA
TGCGCCAGCAGTACACAAGAGACCCAGTACTTC
CASSTQETQYF